This paragraph covers one T cell receptor beta chain sequence. Its antigen remains unknown. This sample is part of a study of identical twins. Study-level results: With abundant cord blood beta clonotypes, insertions were fewer; memory repertoires showed no such pattern. A partial confounding effect on zero-insertion analyses could come from invariant MAIT and iNKT cells.

Germline CDR1 is MGHRA and CDR2 is YSYEKL. This CDR3 is 15 amino acids long. V lost 1 base and J 4 bases, leaving 13 bases between the germline ends. Template switching supplied a universal primer site; unique molecular identifiers were carried on the cDNA. TCRdb re-analysed the 5' RACE reads in MiXCR, keeping a single row per CDR3 protein. This table has around 1.7 million distinct CDR3 sequences, less than 40% appearing once. This clonotype originated in a newborn girl in good health. J is TRBJ1-2 and V is TRBV4-1, with D unresolved. Input material: cord blood. For the CDR3, the DNA is TGCGCCAGCAGCCAAGGCCGGGAGGCGGCCTATGGCTACACCTTC. Translation gives CASSQGREAAYGYTF.